This T cell receptor beta chain originates from a study of T cells in women clearing cervical HPV infection. Study information: Controls were women whose single incident HPV16 infection cleared within 12 months without precancer or cancer. Blood came at first lesion visit for cases, post-clearance for controls. Whole-study findings and limits: It is unknown whether associations predate infection; no effector/memory or HPV-specific sorting. Cases carried less TRBV6-7 than controls: about 0.1% versus 0.15%.

The repertoire was sequenced with immunoSEQ multiplex PCR; TCRdb's copy has only in-frame clones and lacks some. Here the sample table reports 39,000 or so clones. This CDR3 has 15 amino acids. Germline lookup yields CDR1 SEHNR and CDR2 FQNEAQ (reference sequence). V dropped 3 bases and J dropped 3 bases, with 14 bases sitting between them. On this clone: Its antigen is undetermined. The CDR3 end lies 3 residues beyond the end of the read and is filled in from the germline J gene.

V and J are TRBV7-9 and TRBJ2-5; possible D gene TRBD1, 6 bases. The receptor was derived from a woman aged 18 to 75 with a cervical HPV16 infection that either progressed to CIN3+ or cleared (not recorded which). The sequenced sample was blood buffy coat. The covered CDR3 bases are TGTGCCAGCAGCTTTACAGGGTTACCGGAAGAGACC. It encodes CASSFTGLPEET. In full, the CDR3 is CASSFTGLPEETQYF. Drawing the rest from reference TRBV7-9 and TRBJ2-5, the complete variable domain is DTGVSQNPRHKITKRGQNVTFRCDPISEHNRLYWYRQTLGQGPEFLTYFQNEAQLEKSRLLSDRFSAERPKGSFSTLEIQRTEQGDSAMYLCASSFTGLPEETQYFGPGTRLLVL.